Sequencing of this T cell receptor (beta chain) was carried out in a study of T-cell reconstitution after alpha-beta-depleted transplantation in children. Researchers prepared the TCRbeta library using unique molecular identifiers, the study reports. TCRdb recomputed calls from the PCR reads with MiXCR, one row per CDR3 protein. This table has 95,000 to 150,000 distinct CDR3 sequences, 20% to 25% appearing once. The germline V and J ends were trimmed by 6 bases and 0 bases, with 12 bases remaining between them. The CDR3 length is 14 residues. V usage is TRBV12-3 or TRBV12-4 and J usage is TRBJ2-7; D gene uncertain. The starting material was PBMCs, mostly from graft donor cells, obtained 180 days after TCRalphabeta/CD19-depleted stem cell transplant. This TCR came from a male patient under 10 years old who had a stem cell transplant for chronic granulomatous disease, so the T cells may come from the graft donor. The CDR3 loop is CASSRGPNSYEQYF. The CDR3 nucleotides are TGTGCCAGCAGCAGAGGTCCTAACTCCTACGAGCAGTACTTC.